This record concerns one T cell receptor (beta chain) sequence. Original handling: Amplified reference gene primers provided the basis for estimating nucleated cell counts. Clones were read by immunoSEQ multiplex PCR, and TCRdb kept only the in-frame ones, dropping some. The D gene and trimming were derived from the DNA, and the V and J assignments and clone size from that table. The sample lists 360,000 or so clones, around nine tenths seen once, with over 1% in the top ten. V lost 3 bases and J 3 bases, leaving 7 bases between the germline ends. This CDR3 contains 13 residues. Recruitment covered some 25 US areas and drew participants whose ages spanned roughly 18 to 100 years. Exposed participants came across a COVID-19 case within 2 weeks before study entry. This specimen comes from a study of blood T cell repertoires in COVID-19.

This TCR came from a woman aged 30 to 39 who had been exposed to COVID-19. Specimen: PBMCs or T cells enriched from blood (not recorded which). This sequence joins TRBV12-3 or TRBV12-4 and TRBJ2-3; D remains unclear. In DNA, the CDR3 is TGTGCCAGCAGTTTGATCCGGACAGATACGCAGTATTTT. The encoded protein is CASSLIRTDTQYF.